This TCR beta chain originates from a study of OX40 agonist ivuxolimab in advanced cancers. The study, taken as a whole, reports: The CD4+ and CD8+ T cells in the blood had expanded clonally by week 6 at 0.1 to 3.0 mg/kg. More expanded clones were found, on average, in CD8+ than in CD4+ T cells. The study did not work out the antigen specificity of the expanded peripheral T cells.

On this clone: Its antigen is unknown.

Measured with immunoSEQ multiplex PCR; TCRdb has only the in-frame clones, and not every one. The sample has 60,000 to 85,000 clones, roughly 80% seen once. This CDR3 contains 15 residues. Germline loops: CDR1 SGHNT, CDR2 YYREEE (reference sequence). J lost 8 bases, V lost 4 bases, and 11 bases had no gene match. The sample here was CD4+ or CD8+ T cells sorted from blood, taken in a trial of the OX40 agonist ivuxolimab. The sequence was collected from an adult with an advanced solid tumor such as melanoma, head and neck, liver or kidney cancer. This chain uses TRBV5-4 with TRBJ1-4; 7 positions agree with TRBD1. The CDR3 loop reads CASSPTGTVGEKLFF. In nucleotides, the CDR3 is TGTGCCAGCAGCCCAACCGGGACAGTAGGGGAAAAACTGTTTTTT.